The following is a TCR beta chain sequence with its context. One end of the junction varies from germline; a read error may be responsible. This record comes from a study of T cells in Graves' hyperthyroidism and ophthalmopathy. The hyperthyroidism was newly diagnosed and had lasted under 2 months; the patients were aged 18 to 65. Amplification of TCR beta CDR3 regions was performed using RNA transcripts as template. RT-PCR in the first round (using the HTBI primer set) targeted the TCR CDR3. MiXCR, applied by TCRdb to the multiplex PCR reads, yields one record per CDR3 protein. The sample comprises over 300,000 distinct CDR3 sequences, 11% to 15% of which are singletons, and more than 9.5% rests with the top ten. Germline loops: CDR1 SQVTM, CDR2 ANQGSEA. This CDR3 contains 16 residues.

Sample: blood. This receptor was obtained from a woman aged 60-75 years with Graves' hyperthyroidism. This sequence joins TRBV29-1 and TRBJ1-1, with D uncertain. The CDR3 region is CSVVILGGRMNTEALF. The CDR3 DNA follows: TGCAGCGTTGTTATTCTCGGTGGTAGAATGAACACTGAAGCTCTCTTT.